A selection of T cell receptor beta chains follows, all from one sample in a study of early T cells in non-severe SARS-CoV-2 infection. TCRdb re-called the 5' RACE reads with MiXCR, one entry per CDR3 protein. The sample has about 45,000 distinct CDR3 sequences, 11% seen once. Material for sequencing was whole blood. These receptors were taken from an adult who was a healthcare worker with PCR-confirmed SARS-CoV-2 infection or an uninfected control (not recorded which). Each CDR3 is given with its conserved first and last residue. D genes are given only for firm matches. Clone size is stated in some rows and not others, as once, few, many or a class when expanded.

v_gene: TRBV6-2/TRBV6-3; d_gene: .; j_gene: TRBJ1-1; abundance: .; CDR3nt: TGTGCCAGCAGTTACCCGGACAGTTCTTTGACTGAAGCTTTCTTT; CDR3aa: CASSYPDSSLTEAFF
v_gene: TRBV7-9; d_gene: TRBD1; j_gene: TRBJ1-1; abundance: many; CDR3nt: TGTGCCAGCAGCCGAGGGGGCTTCGGTGAAGCTTTCTTT; CDR3aa: CASSRGGFGEAFF
v_gene: TRBV6-2/TRBV6-3; d_gene: .; j_gene: TRBJ2-7; abundance: .; CDR3nt: TGTGCCAACAGTCACAGGGCCGACGAGCAGTACTTC; CDR3aa: CANSHRADEQYF
v_gene: TRBV9; d_gene: .; j_gene: TRBJ2-7; abundance: few; CDR3nt: TGTGCCAGCAGCTCAACTAGTTCGGGCGAGCAGTACTTC; CDR3aa: CASSSTSSGEQYF
v_gene: TRBV13; d_gene: .; j_gene: TRBJ2-3; abundance: .; CDR3nt: TGTGCCAGCAGCTTACCCTTAACCGAATCGCAGTATTTT; CDR3aa: CASSLPLTESQYF
v_gene: TRBV29-1; d_gene: TRBD2; j_gene: TRBJ2-1; abundance: few; CDR3nt: TGCAGCGTTAAGGGGGCGGGAGGGCCCGGTGAGCAGTTCTTC; CDR3aa: CSVKGAGGPGEQFF
v_gene: TRBV28; d_gene: .; j_gene: TRBJ2-5; abundance: many; CDR3nt: TGTGCCAGCAGTTTCAATGGAGGGCGAGAGACCCAGTACTTC; CDR3aa: CASSFNGGRETQYF
v_gene: TRBV21-1; d_gene: .; j_gene: TRBJ2-7; abundance: many; CDR3nt: TGTGCCAGGGAGACGGGGGAAAGCTACGAGCAGTACTTC; CDR3aa: CARETGESYEQYF
v_gene: TRBV7-2; d_gene: .; j_gene: TRBJ1-2; abundance: many; CDR3nt: TGTGCCAGCAGCTTGACAGGACCCTATGGCTACACCTTC; CDR3aa: CASSLTGPYGYTF
v_gene: TRBV7-2; d_gene: TRBD1; j_gene: TRBJ1-2; abundance: .; CDR3nt: TGTGCCAGCAGCTTAGAGGGACAGGGGATCGGATATGGCTACACCTTC; CDR3aa: CASSLEGQGIGYGYTF
v_gene: TRBV4-2; d_gene: .; j_gene: TRBJ2-5; abundance: few; CDR3nt: TGTGCCAGCAGCCAAGCGACGGGACCAGTAGGGGAGACCCAGTACTTC; CDR3aa: CASSQATGPVGETQYF
v_gene: TRBV27; d_gene: .; j_gene: TRBJ2-7; abundance: few; CDR3nt: TGTGCCAGCAGTTCAGGACAGCGAACAACCTACGAGCAGTACTTC; CDR3aa: CASSSGQRTTYEQYF
v_gene: TRBV4-1; d_gene: .; j_gene: TRBJ2-1; abundance: few; CDR3nt: TGCGCCAGCAGCCAAGTTATGGACAGCCGTCTCTCCTACAATGAGCAGTTCTTC; CDR3aa: CASSQVMDSRLSYNEQFF
v_gene: TRBV20-1; d_gene: TRBD2; j_gene: TRBJ2-7; abundance: .; CDR3nt: TGCAGTGCTACAGATACTAGCGGTTACTACGAGCAGTACTTC; CDR3aa: CSATDTSGYYEQYF
v_gene: TRBV27; d_gene: .; j_gene: TRBJ2-3; abundance: few; CDR3nt: TGTGCCAGCAGTTTTGAAGATACGCAGTATTTT; CDR3aa: CASSFEDTQYF
v_gene: TRBV28; d_gene: .; j_gene: TRBJ1-6; abundance: .; CDR3nt: TGTGCCAGCGGAACCACAGGGAAAAGGAATTCACCCCTCCACTTT; CDR3aa: CASGTTGKRNSPLHF
v_gene: TRBV25-1; d_gene: .; j_gene: TRBJ2-5; abundance: .; CDR3nt: TGTGCCAGCAGTGAAATAGGGATGAAGACCCAGTACTTC; CDR3aa: CASSEIGMKTQYF
v_gene: TRBV19; d_gene: TRBD2; j_gene: TRBJ2-1; abundance: few; CDR3nt: TGTGCCAGTAGTGCCTCCTCCACTAGCGCACATTACAATGAGCAGTTCTTC; CDR3aa: CASSASSTSAHYNEQFF
v_gene: TRBV7-2; d_gene: TRBD2; j_gene: TRBJ2-2; abundance: .; CDR3nt: TGTGCCAGCATCGGGACTAGCGGGATGAGCGGGGAGCTGTTTTTT; CDR3aa: CASIGTSGMSGELFF
v_gene: TRBV12-3/TRBV12-4; d_gene: TRBD2; j_gene: TRBJ2-7; abundance: many; CDR3nt: TGTGCCAGCAGTTCTATAGCGGGGGAGATCTACGAGCAGTACTTC; CDR3aa: CASSSIAGEIYEQYF